This TCR beta chain was identified during a study of shared T cell receptors in the human thymus. The protocol was immunoSEQ multiplex PCR, while the TCRdb copy is restricted to in-frame clones and leaves out a portion. The data show around 730,000 clones, 75% to 90% seen once. In germline, CDR1 is DFQATT, CDR2 SNEGSKA (reference sequence). This CDR3 contains 10 residues. V lost 5 bases, J lost 6 bases, and 8 bases lay in between. The data were also submitted as part of a second study, on human thymus T cells.

V and J are TRBV20-1 and TRBJ2-7; a possible D gene is TRBD1 (5 bases). Source material: thymocytes. The receptor was derived from a girl in the first two years of life with a congenital heart defect. The CDR3 coding sequence is TGCAGTGCTGCAACAGGCGAGCAGTACTTC. Amino acid sequence: CSAATGEQYF.